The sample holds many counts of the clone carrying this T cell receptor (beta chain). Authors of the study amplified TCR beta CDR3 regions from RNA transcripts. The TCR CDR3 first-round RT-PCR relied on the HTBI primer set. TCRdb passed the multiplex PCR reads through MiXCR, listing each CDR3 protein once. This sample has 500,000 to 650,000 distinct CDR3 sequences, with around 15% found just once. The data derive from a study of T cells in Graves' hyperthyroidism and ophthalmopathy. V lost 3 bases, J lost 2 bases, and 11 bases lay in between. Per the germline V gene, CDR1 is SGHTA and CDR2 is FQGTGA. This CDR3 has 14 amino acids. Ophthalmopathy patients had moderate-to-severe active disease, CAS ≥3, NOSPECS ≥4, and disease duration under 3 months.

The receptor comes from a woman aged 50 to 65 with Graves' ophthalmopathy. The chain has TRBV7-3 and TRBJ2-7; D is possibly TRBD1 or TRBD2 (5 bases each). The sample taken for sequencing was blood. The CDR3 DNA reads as TGTGCCAGCAGCTTTGGGGGAGCCCCCTACGAGCAGTACTTC. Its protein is CASSFGGAPYEQYF.